These T cell receptor beta chains were read from a single sample in a study of CD8 T cells in Susac syndrome. TCRdb used MiXCR to reprocess the immunoSEQ multiplex PCR reads, holding one entry per CDR3 protein. The sample lists more than 85,000 distinct CDR3 sequences, 90% to 95% occurring once. Sequencing used CD4+ T cells from PBMCs. These receptor sequences come from a human donor with Susac syndrome. Both conserved end residues are part of each CDR3. Each record gives: J gene, CDR3 length, V gene, CDR3 protein.

>TRBJ2-5|14|TRBV7-2
CASSDIYAGETQYF
>TRBJ1-1|13|TRBV12-3/TRBV12-4
CASHRTRNTEAFF
>TRBJ2-5|11|TRBV7-9
CASSSEETQYF
>TRBJ1-5|15|TRBV7-2
CASSPEGRTWQPQHF
>TRBJ1-1|12|TRBV5-1
CASSLRDTEAFF
>TRBJ1-1|13|TRBV12-3/TRBV12-4
CASSSQGFAEAFF
>TRBJ1-1|17|TRBV6-1
CASSPLTVGGGLAEAFF
>TRBJ2-7|12|TRBV12-3/TRBV12-4
CASSVTGYEQYF
>TRBJ1-2|12|TRBV27
CASSSQGRGYTF
>TRBJ2-5|15|TRBV5-1
CASSLVRVSGETQYF
>TRBJ1-1|13|TRBV14
CASSFLRDTEAFF
>TRBJ1-2|13|TRBV30
CAWSVGQDYGYTF
>TRBJ2-7|14|TRBV12-5
CASGILASPYEQYF
>TRBJ2-1|15|TRBV20-1
CSARPPGGIYNEQFF
>TRBJ2-5|15|TRBV30
CAWSSSARAGETQYF
>TRBJ2-1|15|TRBV7-9
CASSPQGASYNEQFF